This T cell receptor (beta chain) was observed in a study of T cell responses to AZD1222 COVID-19 vaccine. Study findings and constraints: White British donors predominated, females outnumbered males, and clonal diversity was possibly underestimated. There were vaccine-associated CD4 TCRs across spike, dominant at 160-218 and 743-854. The repertoires were collected only after the peak T cell response. Vaccination with two AZD1222 doses was followed by a rise in Spike-specific TCR breadth and depth.

CDR3 size: 15 residues. Trimming took 3 bases from V and 0 from J, leaving 8 bases between them. Germline V gene sequence: CDR1 MDHEN, CDR2 SYDVKM. With respect to this clone: As yet, its antigen is unknown.

The repertoire was sequenced with immunoSEQ multiplex PCR; TCRdb's copy has only in-frame clones and lacks some. Of around 120,000 clones in the sample, around nine tenths were seen once. V gene TRBV28 combines with J gene TRBJ1-4; maybe TRBD1 (5 bases). The sequence derives from an adult in good health. The sequenced sample was peripheral blood, obtained on day 0 of AZD1222 vaccination. As DNA, the CDR3 is TGTGCCAGCAGTTTGGGGCGAACAACTAATGAAAAACTGTTTTTT. It yields the protein CASSLGRTTNEKLFF.